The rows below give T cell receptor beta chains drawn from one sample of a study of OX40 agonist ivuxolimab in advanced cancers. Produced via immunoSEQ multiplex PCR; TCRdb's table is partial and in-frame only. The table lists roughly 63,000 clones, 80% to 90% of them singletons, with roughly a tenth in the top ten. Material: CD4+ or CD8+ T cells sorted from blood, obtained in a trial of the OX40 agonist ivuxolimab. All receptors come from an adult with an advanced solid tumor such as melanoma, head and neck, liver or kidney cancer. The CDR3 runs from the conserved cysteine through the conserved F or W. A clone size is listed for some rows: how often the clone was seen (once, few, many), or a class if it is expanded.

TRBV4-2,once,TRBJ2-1,CASSQGLAAYNEQFF
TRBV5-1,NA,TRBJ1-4,CASRTLGGMNEKLFF
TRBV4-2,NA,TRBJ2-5,CASSQEYTGLAEETQYF
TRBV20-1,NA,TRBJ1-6,CSARANSPLHF
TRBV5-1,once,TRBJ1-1,CASSLETGVGGTEAFF
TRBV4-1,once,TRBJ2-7,CASSRGLAGALSYEQYF
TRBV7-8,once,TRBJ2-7,CASSSTTRGYEQYF
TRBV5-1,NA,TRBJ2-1,CASSLQVANEQFF
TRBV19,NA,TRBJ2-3,CASKGAGFEDTQYF
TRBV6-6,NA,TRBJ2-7,CASSNPIKSAYEQYF
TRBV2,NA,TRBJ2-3,CASSVPTSGRTPSTDTQYF
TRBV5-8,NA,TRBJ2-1,CASSLIGGNEQFF
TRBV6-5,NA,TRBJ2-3,CASSYTSGGADTQYF
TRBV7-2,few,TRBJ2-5,CASSYRGETQYF
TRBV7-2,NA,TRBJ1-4,CASSVTGAGEKLFF
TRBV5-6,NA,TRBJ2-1,CASSLPADNEQFF
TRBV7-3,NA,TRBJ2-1,CASSQLAGLNNEQFF
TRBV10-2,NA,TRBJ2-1,CASISGGAANEQFF
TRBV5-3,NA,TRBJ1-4,CARSKDSGGNEKLFF
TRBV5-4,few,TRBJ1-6,CASSSGSQGGSPLHF
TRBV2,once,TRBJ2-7,CASSDIRGTEQYF
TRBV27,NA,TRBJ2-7,CASSLSSVLYEQYF
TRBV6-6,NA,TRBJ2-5,CASNDRGPETQYF